A selection of T cell receptor beta chains follows, all from one sample in a study of blood T cell repertoires in COVID-19. Sequencing used immunoSEQ multiplex PCR; TCRdb keeps in-frame clones, though not all of them. The sample has fewer than 120,000 clones; over 60% are singletons. Material for sequencing was peripheral blood. The receptor source for this set is a woman of 80 years or more with active or convalescent COVID-19. Both conserved end residues are part of each CDR3. D genes are given only for firm matches. For some rows the clone size is stated as once, few or many, or as a class when expanded; others skip it.

j_call d_call clone_size v_call cdr3_nt cdr3_aa
TRBJ2-7 TRBD2 NA TRBV3-1/TRBV3-2 TGTGCCAGCAGCTCCAGCGGGGCCCCCCACGAGCAGTACTTC CASSSSGAPHEQYF
TRBJ1-2 NA NA TRBV5-1 TGCGCCAGCAGCCTCGGGACACACTATGGCTACACCTTC CASSLGTHYGYTF
TRBJ1-2 NA NA TRBV12-3/TRBV12-4 TGTGCCAGCAGGGGTAGAGGACAGTATGGCTACACCTTC CASRGRGQYGYTF
TRBJ2-1 NA NA TRBV28 TGTGCCAGCACTCCAGCGGGACAAGTTAACAATGAGCAGTTCTTC CASTPAGQVNNEQFF
TRBJ2-7 NA NA TRBV10-1 TGCGCCAGCAGCCGCGCGGGGCGGTTATACGAGCAGTACTTC CASSRAGRLYEQYF
TRBJ2-3 TRBD2 NA TRBV24-1 TGTGCCACCAGTGACGGGGAGGGTGGGACAGATACGCAGTATTTT CATSDGEGGTDTQYF
TRBJ2-7 NA NA TRBV5-5 TGTGCCAGCAGCTCGGCCGGGACACTCTACGAGCAGTACTTC CASSSAGTLYEQYF
TRBJ2-7 NA once TRBV19 TGTGCCAGTAGTATACGGCAGGTCCATTGGAGGTACGAGCAGTACTTC CASSIRQVHWRYEQYF
TRBJ2-3 NA NA TRBV7-2 TGTGCCAGCAGCGCCGGTTTGGGCTATTCAGATACGCAGTATTTT CASSAGLGYSDTQYF
TRBJ2-3 TRBD1 NA TRBV2 TGTGCCAGCAGTATGCCGGGACAGGGGACGACAGATACGCAGTATTTT CASSMPGQGTTDTQYF
TRBJ1-4 NA NA TRBV2 TGTGCCAGCAGTGAAACAGAGTGGTCGGAAGAAAAACTGTTTTTT CASSETEWSEEKLFF
TRBJ2-2 NA once TRBV5-1 TGCGCCAGCAGCTTGGCCATGGCCAGCGGAACCGGGGAGCTGTTTTTT CASSLAMASGTGELFF
TRBJ2-7 TRBD2 NA TRBV28 TGTGCCAGCAGCCTCCACACTAGCGGGAACGACGAGCAGTACTTC CASSLHTSGNDEQYF
TRBJ1-5 NA NA TRBV5-5 TGTGCCAGCAGCTTGTTCAGTGACAATCAGCCCCAGCATTTT CASSLFSDNQPQHF
TRBJ2-1 NA NA TRBV5-3 TGTGCCAGAAGCCGCCGGCCCCCCGGGAATGAGCAGTTCTTC CARSRRPPGNEQFF
TRBJ2-5 TRBD2 NA TRBV5-1 TGCGCCAGCAGCTTGACAGCGGGAGGGCCCGGAGAGACCCAGTACTTC CASSLTAGGPGETQYF